These T cell receptor beta chains were read from a single sample in a study of T cells after yellow fever vaccination. TCRdb used MiXCR to reprocess the 5' RACE reads, holding one entry per CDR3 protein. The table lists around 600,000 distinct CDR3 sequences, approximately 13% of them singletons. The material was PBMCs, obtained on the day of the yellow fever booster vaccination. The source is a young man who received the YFV17D yellow fever vaccine. The CDR3 runs from the conserved cysteine through the conserved F or W. The D gene is left open where the match is weak. Clone size is given for some rows only: seen once, a few or many times, or a class if the clone is expanded.

D gene	V gene	clone size	J gene	CDR3 protein	CDR3 DNA
TRBD2	TRBV29-1	many	TRBJ2-7	CSVAPLAGGEQYF	TGCAGCGTTGCGCCACTAGCGGGAGGGGAGCAGTACTTC
-	TRBV7-9	-	TRBJ1-2	CASSYLLGAVNYGYTF	TGTGCCAGCAGCTACCTGTTAGGGGCGGTTAACTATGGCTACACCTTC
TRBD1	TRBV20-1	-	TRBJ2-3	CSAAQGSDTQYF	TGCAGTGCGGCACAGGGGTCAGATACGCAGTATTTT
-	TRBV27	-	TRBJ2-7	CASSRTWATYEQYF	TGTGCCAGCAGTAGGACATGGGCTACCTACGAGCAGTACTTC
-	TRBV27	few	TRBJ1-2	CASSYGAEANGYTF	TGTGCCAGCAGTTACGGGGCAGAGGCGAACGGCTACACCTTC
TRBD2	TRBV20-1	few	TRBJ2-5	CSARDRTSGRAGETQYF	TGCAGTGCTAGAGATCGGACTAGCGGGAGGGCCGGAGAGACCCAGTACTTC
TRBD2	TRBV7-2	few	TRBJ2-5	CASSKAGHKETQYF	TGTGCCAGCAGCAAAGCGGGGCACAAAGAGACCCAGTACTTC
-	TRBV6-2/TRBV6-3	-	TRBJ2-4	CASSPTDSIAKNIQYF	TGTGCCAGCAGCCCGACAGATTCGATAGCCAAAAACATTCAGTACTTC
TRBD2	TRBV6-2/TRBV6-3	-	TRBJ2-2	CASMIGRLAGSTGELFF	TGTGCCAGCATGATTGGGAGACTAGCGGGATCAACCGGGGAGCTGTTTTTT
-	TRBV6-5	few	TRBJ1-5	CASSYSSRERYSNQPQHF	TGTGCCAGCAGTTACTCGAGCCGGGAACGGTATAGCAATCAGCCCCAGCATTTT
TRBD1	TRBV6-5	few	TRBJ2-7	CASSYSNRQGGTYEQYF	TGTGCCAGCAGTTACTCCAACCGACAGGGGGGGACCTACGAGCAGTACTTC
TRBD2	TRBV11-2	few	TRBJ2-1	CASSLGSGRFYNEQFF	TGTGCCAGCAGCTTAGGTAGCGGGAGGTTCTACAATGAGCAGTTCTTC
-	TRBV6-5	-	TRBJ2-7	CASSYDPTAPGGEKQYF	TGTGCCAGCAGTTACGACCCGACAGCGCCCGGGGGAGAGAAGCAGTACTTC
-	TRBV12-3/TRBV12-4	few	TRBJ1-5	CASMKRGPQHF	TGTGCCAGCATGAAAAGGGGGCCCCAGCATTTT
TRBD2	TRBV20-1	-	TRBJ2-7	CSASTSSLIYEQYF	TGCAGTGCTTCGACTAGCTCCTTGATCTACGAGCAGTACTTC
-	TRBV12-3/TRBV12-4	-	TRBJ2-2	CASSFSRGPGELFF	TGTGCCAGCAGTTTTTCCAGGGGCCCCGGGGAGCTGTTTTTT
TRBD1	TRBV7-8	many	TRBJ1-5	CASSLLGQGGQPQHF	TGTGCCAGCAGCTTGCTAGGGCAGGGGGGTCAGCCCCAGCATTTT
-	TRBV6-2/TRBV6-3	few	TRBJ1-2	CASSYTGRGDYGYTF	TGTGCCAGCAGTTATACCGGACGGGGAGACTATGGCTACACCTTC
-	TRBV18	-	TRBJ1-5	CASPLPGDSNQPQHF	TGTGCCAGCCCACTACCAGGAGATAGCAATCAGCCCCAGCATTTT
-	TRBV27	-	TRBJ2-7	CASRRAPSYEQYF	TGTGCCAGCAGGCGGGCCCCGTCTTACGAGCAGTACTTC
-	TRBV7-9	-	TRBJ1-1	CASSFYGATGNTEAFF	TGTGCCAGCAGCTTTTACGGGGCCACCGGGAACACTGAAGCTTTCTTT
-	TRBV30	few	TRBJ2-3	CAFVGATDTQYF	TGTGCCTTTGTCGGGGCGACAGATACGCAGTATTTT
-	TRBV25-1	many	TRBJ1-6	CASSEFGESPLHF	TGTGCCAGCAGTGAATTCGGGGAATCACCCCTCCACTTT
TRBD2	TRBV20-1	-	TRBJ2-3	CSARDSLAGDTDTQYF	TGCAGTGCTAGAGATAGCCTAGCGGGAGACACCGATACGCAGTATTTT
-	TRBV6-2/TRBV6-3	-	TRBJ2-1	CACSYPSNEQFF	TGTGCCTGCAGTTACCCTTCGAATGAGCAGTTCTTC
TRBD1	TRBV5-5	-	TRBJ2-3	CASSTTGGGTDTQYF	TGTGCCAGCAGCACGACAGGGGGTGGCACAGATACGCAGTATTTT
-	TRBV30	few	TRBJ2-5	CAWSLWGGETQYF	TGTGCCTGGAGTCTTTGGGGAGGAGAGACCCAGTACTTC
TRBD2	TRBV5-4	few	TRBJ2-1	CASSWQRRASGSHSYNEQFF	TGTGCCAGCAGCTGGCAAAGGAGGGCTAGCGGGAGTCACTCCTACAATGAGCAGTTCTTC
TRBD2	TRBV3-1	few	TRBJ2-6	CASSREGRTGANVLTF	TGTGCCAGCAGCAGGGAGGGGAGGACTGGGGCCAACGTCCTGACTTTC
-	TRBV7-2	-	TRBJ2-7	CASSPLRGRPGEQYF	TGTGCCAGCAGCCCCCTGAGGGGCCGCCCCGGCGAGCAGTACTTC
TRBD2	TRBV11-2	many	TRBJ2-7	CASSRGLAGGQGGGQYF	TGTGCCAGCAGCCGAGGCCTAGCGGGAGGGCAGGGGGGCGGTCAGTACTTC
TRBD2	TRBV7-9	-	TRBJ2-7	CASSTRTSGKYYEQYF	TGTGCCAGCAGCACTAGGACTAGCGGGAAATACTACGAGCAGTACTTC
-	TRBV28	few	TRBJ2-2	CASSSLHRAGTGELFF	TGTGCCAGCAGTTCCCTCCACAGGGCGGGCACCGGGGAGCTGTTTTTT
-	TRBV7-2	few	TRBJ2-5	CASSKVVQETQYF	TGTGCCAGCAGCAAGGTGGTTCAAGAGACCCAGTACTTC
-	TRBV6-5	few	TRBJ2-3	CASSHRQDTQYF	TGTGCCAGCAGCCACCGCCAGGATACGCAGTATTTT
-	TRBV5-8	-	TRBJ2-3	CASSSYSPDTQYF	TGTGCCAGCAGCTCATACTCTCCAGATACGCAGTATTTT
-	TRBV5-5	-	TRBJ1-4	CASSFSSSNEKLFF	TGTGCCAGCAGCTTTTCCAGCTCTAATGAAAAACTGTTTTTT
-	TRBV20-1	many	TRBJ1-1	CSAYRTLNTEAFF	TGCAGTGCCTATAGGACACTGAACACTGAAGCTTTCTTT
TRBD2	TRBV10-3	few	TRBJ2-2	CAITITSGNTGELFF	TGTGCCATCACCATTACTAGCGGGAACACCGGGGAGCTGTTTTTT
-	TRBV27	-	TRBJ2-1	CASSFGVGLAIEQFF	TGTGCCAGCAGTTTTGGTGTAGGTCTAGCGATCGAGCAGTTCTTC
-	TRBV12-3/TRBV12-4	many	TRBJ2-5	CASSLTGGTQYF	TGTGCCAGCAGTTTGACTGGCGGGACCCAGTACTTC
-	TRBV10-3	-	TRBJ2-3	CAISRGASTDTQYF	TGTGCCATCAGCCGGGGGGCCAGCACAGATACGCAGTATTTT
TRBD1	TRBV20-1	many	TRBJ2-1	CSARPGQGSDNEQFF	TGCAGTGCTAGGCCGGGACAGGGATCCGACAATGAGCAGTTCTTC
TRBD2	TRBV29-1	few	TRBJ2-1	CSVNPGLAGVGQFF	TGCAGCGTTAACCCGGGACTAGCGGGAGTCGGACAGTTCTTC
TRBD1	TRBV5-1	-	TRBJ2-3	CASSSDRGDTQYF	TGCGCCAGCAGCTCGGACAGGGGGGATACGCAGTATTTT
-	TRBV5-1	few	TRBJ2-2	CASTSDAGVLGNTGELFF	TGCGCCAGCACCTCGGACGCAGGCGTCCTAGGGAACACCGGGGAGCTGTTTTTT
TRBD2	TRBV7-9	-	TRBJ2-3	CASSTSGRNGIDTQYF	TGTGCCAGCAGCACTAGCGGGAGGAATGGAATAGATACGCAGTATTTT
-	TRBV4-3	few	TRBJ2-7	CASNNDGLVQQYF	TGCGCCAGCAATAACGATGGTTTAGTTCAGCAGTACTTC
-	TRBV9	many	TRBJ2-7	CASSVEFGGARGEQYF	TGTGCCAGCAGCGTAGAATTCGGAGGGGCGCGGGGCGAGCAGTACTTC
TRBD1	TRBV11-2	-	TRBJ2-7	CASSFYRGQSYEQYF	TGTGCCAGCAGCTTCTACAGGGGGCAGTCTTACGAGCAGTACTTC
-	TRBV27	few	TRBJ2-1	CASSPIGLAERNEQFF	TGTGCCAGCAGTCCCATAGGGCTAGCAGAGCGGAATGAGCAGTTCTTC
-	TRBV13	few	TRBJ2-2	CASKQGTTGELFF	TGTGCCAGCAAACAGGGAACCACCGGGGAGCTGTTTTTT
-	TRBV12-3/TRBV12-4	-	TRBJ2-1	CASSSESANEQFF	TGTGCCAGCAGTTCCGAGTCGGCGAATGAGCAGTTCTTC